These 18 T cell receptor beta chains were sequenced from one sample in a study of blood T cell repertoires in COVID-19. TCRdb keeps only in-frame clones here, not all; method: immunoSEQ multiplex PCR. The sample gives approximately 30,000 clones, 93% of which show up once; 4.5% to 6.5% is in the top ten. The sequencing input was peripheral blood. These TCRs come from a human donor in a cohort sampled during active COVID-19.

The chain uses TRBV7-9 and TRBJ2-3, with 8 bases matching TRBD2. This CDR3 has 18 residues. Germline loops: CDR1 SEHNR, CDR2 FQNEAQ (reference sequence). V was pared by 4 bases and J by 4 bases, with 16 bases of the junction left unmatched. In nucleotides, the CDR3 is TGTGCCAGCAGCTCCCCTTTTCAGAGCGGGAGTGTCTCAGATACGCAGTATTTT. Protein sequence: CASSSPFQSGSVSDTQYF.

V and J are TRBV6-4 and TRBJ2-6, with 7 bases that match TRBD1. This CDR3 is built from 15 residues. The V segment lost 6 bases and the J segment 1 base; nucleotides outside the gene matches: 3. Germline V gene lookup returns CDR1 MRHNA and CDR2 SNTAGT. For the CDR3, the DNA is TGTGCCAGCAGACTACAGGGGTCTGGGGCCAACGTCCTGACTTTC. This sequence encodes CASRLQGSGANVLTF.

The V call is TRBV11-2, the J call TRBJ2-5; a weak D match, TRBD2 (6 bases). From germline, CDR1 is SGHAT and CDR2 FQNNGV. The CDR3 loop spans 15 amino acids. Trimming stripped 5 bases from V and 0 bases from J, with 13 bases between. CDR3 amino acids: CASSKEGSYQETQYF. The CDR3 DNA follows: TGTGCCAGCAGCAAGGAGGGGAGCTACCAAGAGACCCAGTACTTC.

The rearrangement links TRBV5-1 to TRBJ2-3; 9 bases line up with TRBD1. The V and J ends lost 0 bases and 1 base, in that order; junction bases with no gene match: 0. The CDR3 is 15 residues long. Germline V gene data show CDR1 as SGHRS and CDR2 as YFSETQ. The CDR3 loop is CASSLGTGGTDTQYF. The DNA of the CDR3 is TGCGCCAGCAGCTTGGGGACAGGGGGCACAGATACGCAGTATTTT.

The chain links TRBV10-3 to TRBJ2-5; 8 bases map to TRBD2. The V gene's germline CDR1 is ENHRY and CDR2 SYGVKD. V lost 2 bases, J lost 5 bases, and 7 bases stayed unmatched. This CDR3 is 15 amino acids long. CDR3 protein: CAISEEAGVGETQYF. CDR3 nucleotide sequence: TGTGCCATCAGTGAGGAAGCGGGAGTAGGGGAGACCCAGTACTTC.

The chain joins TRBV9 to TRBJ1-6; 7 positions match TRBD1. The CDR3 contains 13 residues. J lost 10 bases, V lost 3 bases, and 4 bases had no gene match. The germline CDR1 and CDR2 sequences are SGDLS and YYNGEE. The CDR3 sequence is CASSEQGSSPLHF. CDR3 DNA: TGTGCCAGCAGCGAACAGGGGAGCTCACCCCTCCACTTT.

This clone was found once. The chain has TRBV20-1 and TRBJ2-5; the D gene is possibly TRBD2 (6 bases). The V gene lost 7 bases and the J gene lost 2 bases, with 8 bases spanning the gap. Germline V CDR1 and CDR2: DFQATT, SNEGSKA (reference sequence). The CDR3 sequence is 11 residues long. CDR3 bases: TGCAGTGGACTAGAACAAGAGACCCAGTACTTC. Translating it yields CSGLEQETQYF.

The rearrangement uses TRBV5-6 and TRBJ2-7; 8 bases are shared with TRBD1. The V and J ends lost 4 bases and 2 bases, in that order; junction bases with no gene match: 11. Germline lookup yields CDR1 SGHDT and CDR2 YYEEEE. The CDR3 consists of 16 residues. The CDR3 DNA follows: TGTGCCAGCAGCGACCCCCGGGACAGGCTCCCCTACGAGCAGTACTTC. Its translation: CASSDPRDRLPYEQYF.

The CDR3 sequence is CASSPRGGAHYGYTF. CDR3 sequence (DNA): TGTGCCAGCAGCCCCCGTGGCGGGGCTCACTATGGCTACACCTTC. V gene TRBV11-2 combines with J gene TRBJ1-2; maybe TRBD1 (5 bases). The CDR3 is 15 amino acids. Trimming pared 5 bases from V and 3 bases from J, leaving 16 bases between. CDR1 and CDR2 (germline): SGHAT, FQNNGV. Full variable domain (missing parts from reference TRBV11-2 and TRBJ1-2): EAGVAQSPRYKIIEKRQSVAFWCNPISGHATLYWYQQILGQGPKLLIQFQNNGVVDDSQLPKDRFSAERLKGVDSTLKIQPAKLEDSAVYLCASSPRGGAHYGYTFGSGTRLTVV.

This chain links TRBV5-5 with TRBJ2-3; D perhaps matches TRBD1 (6 bases). This CDR3 is built from 18 residues. V lost 4 bases and J lost 0, with 21 bases in between. CDR1 is SGHKS and CDR2 is YYEKEE in the germline V gene (reference sequence). CDR3 protein: CASSTAVWDTPSTDTQYF. CDR3 DNA: TGTGCCAGCAGCACAGCGGTGTGGGACACTCCTAGCACAGATACGCAGTATTTT.

The rearrangement uses TRBV5-5 and TRBJ2-2; 7 bases fit TRBD1. Germline-derived CDR1 and CDR2 are SGHKS and YYEKEE (reference sequence). The CDR3 is made up of 18 amino acids. V lost 0 bases and J lost 4; bases outside the gene matches: 12. CDR3 region: CASSLVSAGGLVTGELFF. The CDR3 coding sequence is TGTGCCAGCAGCTTGGTCTCGGCAGGGGGATTGGTCACCGGGGAGCTGTTTTTT.

J is TRBJ2-7 and V is TRBV5-1, with TRBD2 as a possible D gene (5 bases). Trimming pared 4 bases from V and 6 bases from J, leaving 23 bases between. CDR3 length: 16 residues. Germline loops: CDR1 SGHRS, CDR2 YFSETQ. The CDR3 reads CASSLQSAGLRGEQYF. CDR3 nucleotide sequence: TGCGCCAGCAGCCTACAGTCTGCCGGCCTCCGGGGCGAGCAGTACTTC.

This rearrangement joins TRBV21-1 to TRBJ1-2. TRBV21-1 is given as a pseudogene. The CDR3 sequence is 8 residues long. DNA of the CDR3: TGTCCCTTCTATGGCTACACCTTC. It codes for CPFYGYTF.

The V call is TRBV27, the J call TRBJ2-7, with TRBD2 matching over 8 bases. The CDR3 has 15 residues. Per the germline V gene, CDR1 is MNHEY and CDR2 is SMNVEV (reference sequence). V shed 5 bases, J shed 4 bases, and the junction held 10 bases outside the gene matches. The chain's CDR3 is CASSLGGAALYEQYF. The DNA for the CDR3 is TGTGCCAGCAGTCTCGGGGGGGCCGCCCTGTACGAGCAGTACTTC.

The chain uses TRBV7-9 and TRBJ2-1; 10 nucleotides align to TRBD1. The trim removed 2 bases at V and 7 bases at J, leaving 8 bases unmatched. Germline CDR1 reads SEHNR; CDR2 reads FQNEAQ (reference sequence). CDR3 length equals 16 residues. CDR3 in amino acids: CASSLTRQGAWNEQFF. CDR3 nucleotide sequence: TGTGCCAGCAGCTTAACCCGACAGGGGGCCTGGAATGAGCAGTTCTTC.

This sequence joins TRBV5-8 and TRBJ1-5; D is perhaps TRBD1 (6 bases). Germline V CDR1 and CDR2: SGHTS, YDEGEE. This CDR3 spans 17 amino acids. V was clipped by 4 bases and J by 5 bases, with 22 bases between them. DNA of the CDR3: TGTGCCAGCAGCCAAGACGACGGGGGGGGCTGGGATCAGCCCCAGCATTTT. Its protein product is CASSQDDGGGWDQPQHF.

The chain is built from TRBV5-4 and TRBJ1-6, with TRBD1 identical over 10 bases. The V and J ends lost 0 bases and 9 bases, in that order; junction bases with no gene match: 0. The CDR3 runs 14 residues. Germline CDR1 reads SGHNT; CDR2 reads YYREEE (reference sequence). CDR3 sequence reads: CASSLGQGASPLHF. As DNA, the CDR3 is TGTGCCAGCAGCTTGGGACAGGGGGCTTCACCCCTCCACTTT.

Here the CDR3 DNA reads TGCGCCAGCAGCCTTTGGACAGGGGGCCAGGACTTCTATGGCTACACCTTC. Encoded protein: CASSLWTGGQDFYGYTF. The chain recombines TRBV5-1 with TRBJ1-2, with TRBD1 identical over 11 bases. Germline V gives CDR1 SGHRS, CDR2 YFSETQ. The CDR3 spans 17 residues. V dropped 4 bases and J dropped 4; count of bases not matched to a gene: 12. Full variable domain (rest looked up from reference TRBV5-1 and TRBJ1-2): KAGVTQTPRYLIKTRGQQVTLSCSPISGHRSVSWYQQTPGQGLQFLFEYFSETQRNKGNFPGRFSGRQFSNSRSEMNVSTLELGDSALYLCASSLWTGGQDFYGYTFGSGTRLTVV.